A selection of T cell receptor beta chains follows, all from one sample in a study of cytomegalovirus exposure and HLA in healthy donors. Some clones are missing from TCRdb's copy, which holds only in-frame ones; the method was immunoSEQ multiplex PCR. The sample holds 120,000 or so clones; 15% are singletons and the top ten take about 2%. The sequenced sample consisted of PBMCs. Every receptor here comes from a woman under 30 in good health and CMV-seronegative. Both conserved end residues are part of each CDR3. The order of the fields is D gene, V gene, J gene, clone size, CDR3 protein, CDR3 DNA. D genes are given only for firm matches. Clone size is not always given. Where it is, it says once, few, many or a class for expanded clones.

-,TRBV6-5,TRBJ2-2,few,CASSYSSRAGELFF,TGTGCCAGCAGTTACTCGAGCCGGGCCGGGGAGCTGTTTTTT
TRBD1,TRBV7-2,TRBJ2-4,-,CASSPQTGGEENIQYF,TGTGCCAGCAGCCCCCAGACAGGGGGCGAGGAAAACATTCAGTACTTC
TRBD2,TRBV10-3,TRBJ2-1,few,CAISAGLAGYNEQFF,TGTGCCATCAGTGCTGGACTAGCGGGCTACAATGAGCAGTTCTTC
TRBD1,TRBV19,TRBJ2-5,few,CASSRGQGWETQYF,TGTGCCAGTAGTAGGGGACAGGGCTGGGAGACCCAGTACTTC
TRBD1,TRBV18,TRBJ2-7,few,CASSPPNSGQGGEQYF,TGTGCCAGCTCACCACCCAATTCCGGACAGGGGGGCGAGCAGTACTTC
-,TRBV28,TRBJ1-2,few,CASRARTVNYGYTF,TGTGCCAGCAGGGCACGGACAGTAAACTATGGCTACACCTTC
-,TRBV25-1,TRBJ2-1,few,CASSEFWMGDEQFF,TGTGCCAGCAGTGAATTCTGGATGGGCGATGAGCAGTTCTTC
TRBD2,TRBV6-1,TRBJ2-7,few,CASSEITSGSYEQYF,TGTGCCAGCAGTGAAATAACTAGCGGGAGTTACGAGCAGTACTTC
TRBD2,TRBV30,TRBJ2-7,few,CAWSLGRGGAEQYF,TGTGCCTGGAGTCTGGGGCGGGGGGGCGCCGAGCAGTACTTC
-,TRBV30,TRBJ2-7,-,CAWSRPPTGKYEQYF,TGTGCCTGGAGTCGCCCCCCGACAGGAAAATACGAGCAGTACTTC
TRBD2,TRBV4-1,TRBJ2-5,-,CASSLTSGDLQETQYF,TGCGCCAGCAGCCTCACTAGCGGCGACCTCCAAGAGACCCAGTACTTC
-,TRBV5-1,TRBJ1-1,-,CASSYRSGDTEAFF,TGCGCCAGCAGCTATCGCTCAGGGGATACTGAAGCTTTCTTT
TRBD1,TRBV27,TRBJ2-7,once,CASSHMGGQGVYEQYF,TGTGCCAGCAGCCACATGGGGGGACAGGGAGTCTACGAGCAGTACTTC
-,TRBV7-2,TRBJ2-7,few,CASSLAQEGLISYEQYF,TGTGCCAGCAGCTTAGCGCAGGAGGGGTTAATATCCTACGAGCAGTACTTC
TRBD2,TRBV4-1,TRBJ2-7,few,CASSQGGLAGPYEQYF,TGCGCCAGCAGCCAAGGCGGGCTAGCGGGTCCCTACGAGCAGTACTTC
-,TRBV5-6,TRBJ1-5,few,CASSLRQGLDSNQPQHF,TGTGCCAGCAGCTTGAGGCAGGGCCTCGATAGCAATCAGCCCCAGCATTTT
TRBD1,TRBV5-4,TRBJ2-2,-,CASSEQGAGNTGELFF,TGTGCCAGCAGCGAGCAGGGGGCCGGGAACACCGGGGAGCTGTTTTTT
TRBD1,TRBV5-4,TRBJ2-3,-,CASSFDRGAGDTQYF,TGTGCCAGCAGCTTCGACAGGGGTGCGGGAGATACGCAGTATTTT
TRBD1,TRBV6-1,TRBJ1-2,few,CASSATPGQGVGYTF,TGTGCCAGCAGTGCCACCCCGGGACAGGGCGTAGGCTACACCTTC
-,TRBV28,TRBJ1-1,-,CASVPPTKNTEAFF,TGTGCCAGCGTCCCCCCCACAAAGAACACTGAAGCTTTCTTT
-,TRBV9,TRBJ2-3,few,CASSTLGAPTDTQYF,TGTGCCAGCAGTACACTGGGAGCTCCCACAGATACGCAGTATTTT
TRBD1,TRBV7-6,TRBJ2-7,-,CASSLRDRASYEQYF,TGTGCCAGCAGCTTAAGGGACAGGGCTTCCTACGAGCAGTACTTC
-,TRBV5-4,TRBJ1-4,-,CASSSQITNEKLFF,TGTGCCAGCAGCTCACAGATTACCAATGAAAAACTGTTTTTT
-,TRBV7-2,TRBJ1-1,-,CASSPNPIVTEAFF,TGTGCCAGCAGCCCCAATCCGATAGTCACTGAAGCTTTCTTT
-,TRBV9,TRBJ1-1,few,CASSFEDSGYEAFF,TGTGCCAGCAGCTTCGAAGACAGCGGGTATGAAGCTTTCTTT
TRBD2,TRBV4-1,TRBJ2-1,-,CASSQTSGVANYNEQFF,TGCGCCAGCAGCCAGACTAGCGGGGTAGCCAACTACAATGAGCAGTTCTTC
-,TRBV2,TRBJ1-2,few,CASRDTRGSYTF,TGTGCCAGTCGGGATACACGGGGGAGCTACACCTTC
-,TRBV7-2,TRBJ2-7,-,CASSFTWASYEQYF,TGTGCCAGCAGCTTCACCTGGGCCTCCTACGAGCAGTACTTC
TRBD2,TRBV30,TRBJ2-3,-,CAWTSGRGDTQYF,TGTGCCTGGACTAGCGGGAGGGGAGATACGCAGTATTTT
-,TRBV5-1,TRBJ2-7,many,CASSLNPPGATYEQYF,TGCGCCAGCAGCTTGAACCCTCCAGGGGCTACATACGAGCAGTACTTC
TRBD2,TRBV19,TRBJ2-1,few,CASSLLSGRAGYEQFF,TGTGCCAGTAGTCTCCTAAGCGGGAGGGCCGGGTATGAGCAGTTCTTC
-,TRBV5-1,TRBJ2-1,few,CASSLGPADPNEQFF,TGCGCCAGCAGCTTGGGTCCCGCAGATCCCAATGAGCAGTTCTTC
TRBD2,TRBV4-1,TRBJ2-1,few,CASSPGTSGGGEQFF,TGCGCCAGCAGCCCCGGGACTAGCGGGGGCGGTGAGCAGTTCTTC
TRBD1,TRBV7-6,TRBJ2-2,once,CASSSRAIRDRGSGELFF,TGTGCCAGCAGCTCTAGGGCAATCCGGGACAGGGGTTCGGGGGAGCTGTTTTTT
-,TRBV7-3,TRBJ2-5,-,CASSAQPSAPGETQYF,TGTGCCAGCAGCGCCCAACCTAGCGCCCCAGGGGAGACCCAGTACTTC
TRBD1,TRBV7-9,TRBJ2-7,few,CASSSATGSAYEQYF,TGTGCCAGCAGCTCAGCGACAGGGAGTGCGTACGAGCAGTACTTC
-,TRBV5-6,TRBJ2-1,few,CASSLERGGQYNEQFF,TGTGCCAGCAGCTTGGAAAGGGGGGGGCAGTACAATGAGCAGTTCTTC
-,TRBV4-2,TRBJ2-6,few,CASSQDPQVSSGANVLTF,TGTGCCAGCAGCCAAGATCCCCAGGTAAGCTCTGGGGCCAACGTCCTGACTTTC
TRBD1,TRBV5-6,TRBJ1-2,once,CASSNQHRGGYTF,TGTGCCAGCAGCAACCAACACAGGGGCGGCTACACCTTC
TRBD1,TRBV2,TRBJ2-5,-,CASRLPGQVETQYF,TGTGCCAGCAGATTGCCGGGACAGGTCGAGACCCAGTACTTC
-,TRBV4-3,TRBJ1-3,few,CASSQEGPSGNTIYF,TGCGCCAGCAGCCAAGAGGGCCCCTCTGGAAACACCATATATTTT
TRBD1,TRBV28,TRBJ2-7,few,CASSFNRGQGAREQYF,TGTGCCAGCAGTTTCAATCGGGGACAGGGGGCCCGCGAGCAGTACTTC
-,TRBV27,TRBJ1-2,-,CASSLSVGGRDGYTF,TGTGCCAGCAGTTTATCCGTGGGGGGGAGGGATGGCTACACCTTC
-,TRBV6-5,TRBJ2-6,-,CASSNPGGRANVLTF,TGTGCCAGCAGTAACCCCGGAGGGAGGGCCAACGTCCTGACTTTC
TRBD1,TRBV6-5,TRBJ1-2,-,CASRSGGDYGYTF,TGTGCCAGCAGGTCAGGGGGCGACTATGGCTACACCTTC
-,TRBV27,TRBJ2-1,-,CASSLWGPGELGEQFF,TGTGCCAGCAGTTTATGGGGGCCAGGGGAGTTGGGTGAGCAGTTCTTC
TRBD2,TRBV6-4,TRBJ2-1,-,CASSDGAGAYNEQFF,TGTGCCAGCAGTGACGGAGCGGGGGCCTACAATGAGCAGTTCTTC
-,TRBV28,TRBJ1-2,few,CASSTGGPEVYGYTF,TGTGCCAGCAGTACCGGGGGGCCAGAGGTCTATGGCTACACCTTC